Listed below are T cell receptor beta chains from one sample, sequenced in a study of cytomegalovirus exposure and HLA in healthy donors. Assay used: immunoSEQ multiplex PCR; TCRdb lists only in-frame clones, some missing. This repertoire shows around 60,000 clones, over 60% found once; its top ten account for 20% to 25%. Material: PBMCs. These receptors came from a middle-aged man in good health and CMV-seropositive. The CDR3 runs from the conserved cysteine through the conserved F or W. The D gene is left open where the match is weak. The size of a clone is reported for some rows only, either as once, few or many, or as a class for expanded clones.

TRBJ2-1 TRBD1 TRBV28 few TGTGCCAGCAGTCCTCCCGGGTGGGACAGGGTAAACAATGAGCAGTTCTTC CASSPPGWDRVNNEQFF
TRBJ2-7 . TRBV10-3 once TGTGCCATCAGTAGGACAGAGTCTTCCTACGAGCAGTACTTC CAISRTESSYEQYF
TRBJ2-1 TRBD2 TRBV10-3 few TGTGCCACCACAGACCTCACTAGCGGGAGGGAGGTCTACAATGAGCAGTTCTTC CATTDLTSGREVYNEQFF
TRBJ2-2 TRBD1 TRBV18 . TGTGCCAGCTCACGGATGGACAGGGCGCCGATGGGAACCGGGGAGCTGTTTTTT CASSRMDRAPMGTGELFF
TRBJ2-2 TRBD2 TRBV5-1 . TGCGCCAGCAGCTTGGTAGGGACTACGGTGTCATCCGGGGAGCTGTTTTTT CASSLVGTTVSSGELFF
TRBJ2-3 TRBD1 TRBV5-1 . TGCGCCAGCAGCTTCGACAGGGTCACAGATACGCAGTATTTT CASSFDRVTDTQYF
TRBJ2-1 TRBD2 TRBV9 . TGTGCCAGCAGCGTAGAGGCTAGCGGCTACAATGAGCAGTTCTTC CASSVEASGYNEQFF
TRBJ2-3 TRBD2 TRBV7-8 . TGTGCCAGCAGCTCGTTTAGCGGGAGGGGCACAGATACGCAGTATTTT CASSSFSGRGTDTQYF
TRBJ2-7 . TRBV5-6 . TGTGCCAGCAGCTTGGTTAGGACTTACGAGCAGTACTTC CASSLVRTYEQYF
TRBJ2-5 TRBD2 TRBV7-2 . TGTGCCAGCAGCCCTTTAGGAGCGGGGGAGTCCGAGACCCAGTACTTC CASSPLGAGESETQYF
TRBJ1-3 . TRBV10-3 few TGTGCCACCGTTAGTGGACAGTTGGCCAACTCTGGAAACACCATATATTTT CATVSGQLANSGNTIYF
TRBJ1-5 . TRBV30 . TGTGCCTGGAGTGTTTGGGGAGGAAATCAGCCCCAGCATTTT CAWSVWGGNQPQHF
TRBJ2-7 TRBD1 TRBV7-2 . TGTGCCAGCAGCTTACTCGTTGGGACAGGGCAACTTGGGAGGAAGCAGTACTTC CASSLLVGTGQLGRKQYF
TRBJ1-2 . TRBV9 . TGTGCCAGCAGCGGGGACTTCGGGGATGGCTACACCTTC CASSGDFGDGYTF
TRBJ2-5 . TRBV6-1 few TGTGCCAGCAGTCGGGACACCACAGGAGAGACCCAGTACTTC CASSRDTTGETQYF
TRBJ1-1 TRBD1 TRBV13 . TGTGCCAGCAGCTCCCGGACAGGGGGCGCCTGGGACACTGAAGCTTTCTTT CASSSRTGGAWDTEAFF
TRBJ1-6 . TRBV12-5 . TGTGCTAATGGAGAGGGCAGCTCCTATAATTCACCCCTCCACTTT CANGEGSSYNSPLHF
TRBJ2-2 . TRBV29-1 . TGCAGCGTTGAAAAGGGGCCTCGCGGTACGAACACCGGGGAGCTGTTTTTT CSVEKGPRGTNTGELFF
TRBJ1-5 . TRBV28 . TGTGCCAGCAGTTCGACAGGTAAAGATCAGCCCCAGCATTTT CASSSTGKDQPQHF
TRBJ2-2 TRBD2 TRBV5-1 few TGCGCCAGCAGCTTTCACCCTTTGCGGGAGGGATTCACCGGGGAGCTGTTTTTT CASSFHPLREGFTGELFF
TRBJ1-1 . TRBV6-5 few TGTGCCAGCAGGGAACCGTACAGGGAAGCAGCTTTCTTT CASREPYREAAFF
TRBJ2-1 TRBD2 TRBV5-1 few TGCGCCAGCAGAGCCGGTACTAGCGGGAGGGTCCCGGGGAATGAGCAGTTCTTC CASRAGTSGRVPGNEQFF
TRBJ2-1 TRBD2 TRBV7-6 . TGTGCCAGCAGCTTAGGCGGGGGGGCAGGGGAGCAGTTCTTC CASSLGGGAGEQFF
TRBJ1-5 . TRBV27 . TGTGCCAGCAGTTTAGGGGCAGGTCGGCAGCCCCAGCATTTT CASSLGAGRQPQHF
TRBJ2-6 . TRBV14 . TGTGCCAGCAGCCTTTGGCCCTCTGGGGCCAACGTCCTGACTTTC CASSLWPSGANVLTF
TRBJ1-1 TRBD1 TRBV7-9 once TGTGCCAGCAGCTTAGGGCAGGGGGCAGCTGAAGCTTTCTTT CASSLGQGAAEAFF
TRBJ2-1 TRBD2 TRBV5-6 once TGTGCCAGCAGCTTGGCCGGGGGGACTAGCGGAAATGAGCAGTTCTTC CASSLAGGTSGNEQFF
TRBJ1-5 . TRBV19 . TGTGCCAGTAGTATGAGTAGCAATCAGCCCCAGCATTTT CASSMSSNQPQHF
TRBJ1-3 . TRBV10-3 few TGTGCCATCAGTGCTCCAGGGCCTGGAAACACCATATATTTT CAISAPGPGNTIYF
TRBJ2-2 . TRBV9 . TGTGCCAGCAGCGTAGATCCCGGGACACACCTCACCGGGGAGCTGTTTTTT CASSVDPGTHLTGELFF
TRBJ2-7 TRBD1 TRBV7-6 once TGTGCCAGCAGCGCCCGTATTAACAGGGGTGGCTACGAGCAGTACTTC CASSARINRGGYEQYF
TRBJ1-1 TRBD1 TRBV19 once TGTGCCAGTAATGGCCTGGACAGGGCGGACACTGAAGCTTTCTTT CASNGLDRADTEAFF
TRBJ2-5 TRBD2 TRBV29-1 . TGCAGCGTTAGGTGGCTAGCGGAAGAGACCCAGTACTTC CSVRWLAEETQYF
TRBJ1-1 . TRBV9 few TGTGCCAGCTGCCGGGGGACCAACACTGAAGCTTTCTTT CASCRGTNTEAFF
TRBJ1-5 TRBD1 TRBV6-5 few TGTGCCAGCAGGCCCGACAGGGTTAGCAATCAGCCCCAGCATTTT CASRPDRVSNQPQHF
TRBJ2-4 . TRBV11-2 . TGTGCCAGCAGCCCACGGGCCACCTCAACTGGGGGACATAACATTCAGTACTTC CASSPRATSTGGHNIQYF
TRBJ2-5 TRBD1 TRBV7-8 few TGTGCCAGCAGCCGGACAGGGGCTGCACTCCAAGAGACCCAGTACTTC CASSRTGAALQETQYF
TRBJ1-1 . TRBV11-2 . TGTGCCAGCAGCCCACCCGGCGCTGGGCGATCGAACACTGAAGCTTTCTTT CASSPPGAGRSNTEAFF
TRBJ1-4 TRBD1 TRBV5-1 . TGCGCCAGCAGCTTGGGGCCGGGACAGGGTGAAAAACTGTTTTTT CASSLGPGQGEKLFF
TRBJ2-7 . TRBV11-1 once TGTGCCAGCAGCCGAATATCAGGGGCCTACGAGCAGTACTTC CASSRISGAYEQYF
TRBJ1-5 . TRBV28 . TGTGCCAGCAGTTTATTGGGGGGTGATCAGCCCCAGCATTTT CASSLLGGDQPQHF
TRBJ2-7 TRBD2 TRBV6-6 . TGTGCCAGCAGTTACCCCTCCGGGGGGGGACGCTACGAGCAGTACTTC CASSYPSGGGRYEQYF
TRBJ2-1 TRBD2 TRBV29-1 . TGCAGCGTTGAAAAATGGGAGGGCCCCTCCTACAATGAGCAGTTCTTC CSVEKWEGPSYNEQFF
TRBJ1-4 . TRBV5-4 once TGTGCCAGCAGCCCATCCGGACTTCGAGGGGGTAATGAAAAACTGTTTTTT CASSPSGLRGGNEKLFF
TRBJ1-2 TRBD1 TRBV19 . TGTGCCAGTAGAGAGGACAGGGTCGATGGCTACACCTTC CASREDRVDGYTF
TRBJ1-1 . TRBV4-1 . TGCGCCAGCAGCCAAGAAGAGACGGGGGGCGTCACTGAAGCTTTCTTT CASSQEETGGVTEAFF
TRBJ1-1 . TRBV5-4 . TGTGCCAGCAGCTTGACTGTACAGGGAGGGACTGAAGCTTTCTTT CASSLTVQGGTEAFF
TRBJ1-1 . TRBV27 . TGTGCCAGCAGTTTAGGGGGGAATACTGAAGCTTTCTTT CASSLGGNTEAFF
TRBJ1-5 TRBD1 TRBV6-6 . TGTGCCAGCAGTCGGACAGGGGGTAATCAGCCCCAGCATTTT CASSRTGGNQPQHF
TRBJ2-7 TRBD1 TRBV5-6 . TGTGCCAGCAGTTCCCGGGACAGGGGCGGGCAGTACTTC CASSSRDRGGQYF
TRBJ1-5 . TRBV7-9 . TGTGCCAGCAGCTTAGGGACAGCTAGCAATCAGCCCCAGCATTTT CASSLGTASNQPQHF
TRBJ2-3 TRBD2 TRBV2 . TGTGCCAGCAGTCTTCGACTAGCGGGGGGTAGGACAGATACGCAGTATTTT CASSLRLAGGRTDTQYF
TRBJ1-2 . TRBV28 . TGTGCCAGCAGCTATATAAAGGGGACACACTATGGCTACACCTTC CASSYIKGTHYGYTF
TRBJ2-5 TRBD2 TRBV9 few TGTGCCAGCAGCGTAACTAGCGGGAGTGGGGAGACCCAGTACTTC CASSVTSGSGETQYF
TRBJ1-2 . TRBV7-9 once TGTGCCAGCAGCATAACGGCGGGGGCGGATGGCTACACCTTC CASSITAGADGYTF
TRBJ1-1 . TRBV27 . TGTGCCAGCAGTTCCTTACGGGGGAGTGAAGCTTTCTTT CASSSLRGSEAFF
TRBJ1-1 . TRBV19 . TGTGCCAGTAGTATCCCGGGGGGGGCCACTGAAGCTTTCTTT CASSIPGGATEAFF
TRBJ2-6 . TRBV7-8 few TGTGCCAGCCTTGCAGGGGCTTCCGGGGCCAACGTCCTGACTTTC CASLAGASGANVLTF